This passage covers 3 T cell receptor beta chains from one sample sequenced in a study of T cells in Graves' hyperthyroidism and ophthalmopathy. Amplification of TCR beta CDR3 regions used RNA as the template. HTBI primers were employed in a first-round RT-PCR of the TCR CDR3. TCRdb redid the calling of the multiplex PCR reads with MiXCR, one entry per CDR3 protein. Among fewer than 350,000 distinct CDR3 sequences listed, about 14% were seen once. What was sequenced was blood. These TCRs come from a woman aged 25 to 45 with Graves' hyperthyroidism that later progressed to Graves' ophthalmopathy.

This chain joins TRBV6-1 and TRBJ2-1; tentative D call: TRBD1 (7 bases). The V end was cut by 6 bases, the J end by 1 base, with 16 bases between. This CDR3 has 16 residues. CDR1 and CDR2 (germline): MNHNS, SASEGT. CDR3 protein: CASRQNAGGSYNEQFF. The CDR3 nucleotides are TGTGCCAGCAGACAAAACGCAGGGGGGTCCTACAATGAGCAGTTCTTC.

This clonotype was seen a handful of times. A much more abundant neighbour one base away suggests this may be a read error. This chain connects TRBV3-1 to TRBJ1-2; D is unclear. The CDR3 loop spans 14 amino acids. CDR1 is LGHDT and CDR2 is YNNKEL in the germline V gene (reference sequence). The CDR3 sequence: CANSQDANGFGYTF. CDR3 coding DNA: TGTGCCAACAGCCAAGATGCGAACGGCTTCGGCTACACCTTC.

This clonotype came up many times. This chain joins TRBV7-9 and TRBJ1-2, with D possibly being TRBD1 (5 bases). CDR1 and CDR2 from the germline V gene are SEHNR and FQNEAQ (reference sequence). The CDR3 is 14 residues long. Trimming took 1 base from V and 2 from J, leaving 8 bases between them. Written as DNA, the CDR3 is TGTGCCAGCAGCTTAGAAGGGGAGAACTATGGCTACACCTTC. Its protein product is CASSLEGENYGYTF.